The rows below give T cell receptor beta chains drawn from one sample of a study of blood T cell repertoires in COVID-19. This table comes from immunoSEQ multiplex PCR, and its TCRdb copy is limited to in-frame clones, with some not included. The repertoire has some 82,000 clones, around 92% of them found once; the top ten carry 1.9%. The sequencing input was peripheral blood. The receptors were sampled from a woman in her forties or fifties in a cohort sampled during active COVID-19. The CDR3 runs from the conserved cysteine through the conserved F or W. A D gene is named only where the DNA matches it firmly. Some rows mark clone size as missing; the rest say once, few, many or name a class of expanded clone.

CDR3 protein,CDR3 DNA,J gene,V gene,D gene,clone size
CAISDTQDTQYF,TGTGCCATCAGTGACACTCAAGATACGCAGTATTTT,TRBJ2-3,TRBV10-3,.,.
CASRGTGGTGELFF,TGTGCCAGCAGGGGGACAGGGGGCACCGGGGAGCTGTTTTTT,TRBJ2-2,TRBV6-5,TRBD1,.
CASSPRGGANTEAFF,TGTGCCAGCAGCCCCCGGGGGGGCGCGAACACTGAAGCTTTCTTT,TRBJ1-1,TRBV11-2,.,once
CASSPYTDTQYF,TGTGCCAGCAGCCCCTACACAGATACGCAGTATTTT,TRBJ2-3,TRBV5-5,.,few
CAWSVGQNNSPLHF,TGTGCCTGGAGTGTGGGACAGAATAATTCACCCCTCCACTTT,TRBJ1-6,TRBV30,TRBD1,.
CATSQDGGARGNTIYF,TGTGCCACTAGCCAAGATGGCGGAGCCAGAGGAAACACCATATATTTT,TRBJ1-3,TRBV19,.,.
CASTLQGAVSPLHF,TGTGCCAGCACCCTACAGGGGGCGGTTTCACCCCTCCACTTT,TRBJ1-6,TRBV6-6,TRBD1,.
CASSPGRGDTIYF,TGTGCCAGCAGCCCCGGACGGGGAGACACCATATATTTT,TRBJ1-3,TRBV6-6,.,.
CAISESGSQETQYF,TGTGCCATCAGTGAGTCTGGCAGCCAAGAGACCCAGTACTTC,TRBJ2-5,TRBV10-3,.,.
CSVEKQGANEQFF,TGCAGCGTTGAGAAACAGGGGGCGAATGAGCAGTTCTTC,TRBJ2-1,TRBV29-1,TRBD1,once
CASSSYVVRQHTKNIQYF,TGTGCCAGCAGCTCATACGTCGTGAGACAGCATACCAAAAACATTCAGTACTTC,TRBJ2-4,TRBV7-9,.,.
CAISESIVRDNGYTF,TGTGCCATCAGTGAGTCGATTGTCAGGGATAATGGCTACACCTTC,TRBJ1-2,TRBV10-3,.,.
CASATGASGTNEQFF,TGTGCCAGCGCTACGGGGGCTAGCGGGACGAATGAGCAGTTCTTC,TRBJ2-1,TRBV19,TRBD2,.
CASTEQTVNNEQFF,TGTGCCAGCACCGAACAGACAGTTAACAATGAGCAGTTCTTC,TRBJ2-1,TRBV2,.,.
CATHPTGGSYEQYF,TGTGCCACCCATCCGACAGGGGGTTCCTACGAGCAGTACTTC,TRBJ2-7,TRBV28,TRBD1,.
CASSEHRGLGREQYF,TGCGCCAGCAGTGAGCACCGAGGACTAGGTCGCGAGCAGTACTTC,TRBJ2-7,TRBV10-1,TRBD2,.
CASSLGSGQDNEQFF,TGCGCCAGCAGCTTGGGAAGTGGGCAAGACAATGAGCAGTTCTTC,TRBJ2-1,TRBV5-1,.,once
CASSLPRQGWEKLFF,TGTGCCAGCAGTTTACCCCGACAGGGTTGGGAAAAACTGTTTTTT,TRBJ1-4,TRBV28,TRBD1,.
CSYSSGSFPYEQYF,TGCAGCTACTCTAGCGGGAGTTTTCCCTACGAGCAGTACTTC,TRBJ2-7,TRBV29-1,TRBD2,.
CASSYFSTGGGQETQYF,TGCGCCAGCAGCTACTTCTCTACAGGGGGAGGCCAAGAGACCCAGTACTTC,TRBJ2-5,TRBV5-1,TRBD1,.
CASTKGSSGDTDTQYF,TGTGCCAGCACCAAGGGATCTAGCGGAGACACAGATACGCAGTATTTT,TRBJ2-3,TRBV7-9,TRBD2,once
CAISVRDLGNTIYF,TGTGCCATCAGTGTCCGGGACTTAGGAAACACCATATATTTT,TRBJ1-3,TRBV10-3,.,.
CSASKSGGAVDEQFF,TGCAGTGCTAGTAAAAGCGGGGGGGCCGTCGATGAGCAGTTCTTC,TRBJ2-1,TRBV20-1,TRBD2,.
CASQTSGGAGETQYF,TGTGCCAGCCAGACTAGCGGGGGGGCCGGAGAGACCCAGTACTTC,TRBJ2-5,TRBV19,TRBD2,.
CASSQAGLAYEQFF,TGCGCCAGCAGCCAAGCGGGACTAGCGTATGAGCAGTTCTTC,TRBJ2-1,TRBV4-1,TRBD2,.
CAWRQGNTGELFF,TGTGCCTGGAGACAGGGAAACACCGGGGAGCTGTTTTTT,TRBJ2-2,TRBV30,.,.